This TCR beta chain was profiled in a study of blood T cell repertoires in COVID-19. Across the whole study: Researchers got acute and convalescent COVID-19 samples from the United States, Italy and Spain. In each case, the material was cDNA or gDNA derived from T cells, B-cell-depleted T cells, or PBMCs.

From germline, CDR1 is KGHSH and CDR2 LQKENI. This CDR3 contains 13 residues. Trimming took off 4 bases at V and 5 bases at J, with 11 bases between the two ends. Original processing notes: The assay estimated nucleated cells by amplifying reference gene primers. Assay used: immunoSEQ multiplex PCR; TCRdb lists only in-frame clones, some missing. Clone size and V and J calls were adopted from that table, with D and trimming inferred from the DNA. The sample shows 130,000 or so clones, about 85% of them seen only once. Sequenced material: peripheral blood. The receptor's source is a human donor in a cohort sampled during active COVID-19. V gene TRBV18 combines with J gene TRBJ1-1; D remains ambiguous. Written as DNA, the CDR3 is TGTGCCAGCTCACGAGACGAGCGGACTGAAGCTTTCTTT. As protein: CASSRDERTEAFF.